Included here is one T cell receptor beta chain sequence, with context. This record comes from a study of blood T cell repertoires in COVID-19. Study as a whole: Samples came from the United States, Italy and Spain, spanning acute and convalescent COVID-19. Sources were T cells, B-cell-depleted T cells, or PBMCs; the material itself was cDNA or gDNA.

Germline V CDR1 and CDR2: SGHVS, FQNEAQ. With V trimmed by 6 bases and J by 8 bases, 10 bases remained unmatched. The CDR3 extends over 15 amino acids. Seattle patient enrollment occurred during active infection, with longitudinal follow-up thereafter. Original analysis: Amplification of reference gene primers provided the estimated nucleated cell counts. Generated by immunoSEQ multiplex PCR, the TCRdb table keeps only in-frame clones and is missing some. From that table come the V and J calls and clone size; the DNA was used to work out D and trimming. The sample lists tens of thousands of clones, approximately 86% seen once, with roughly 3.6% in the top ten.

The specimen was peripheral blood. V is TRBV7-8 and J is TRBJ1-6; 7 bases align to TRBD1. The receptor was derived from a man aged 40-49 years with COVID-19, enrolled during active disease. Here the CDR3 reads CASRTTGTDHSPLHF. DNA of the CDR3: TGTGCCAGCAGGACGACCGGGACAGACCATTCACCCCTCCACTTT.